Listed below are T cell receptor beta chains from one sample, sequenced in a study of T cell repertoires in cytomegalovirus infection. A single record per CDR3 protein comes from TCRdb applying MiXCR to the reads. Among around 180,000 distinct CDR3 sequences, roughly a fifth were seen once, and the ten largest hold under 3.5%. The sequenced sample consisted of PBMCs. Receptors were obtained from a human donor in good health (CMV status not recorded). Some clones in this sample may be carry-over from other donors' samples. Both conserved end residues are part of each CDR3. The D gene is left open where the match is weak. Some rows have no size entry. The others give once, few or many, or a class for an expanded clone.

clone_size	v_call	j_call	d_call	cdr3_nt	cdr3_aa
few	TRBV25-1	TRBJ1-2	-	TGTGCCAGCAGTGCCCAGCGAGGGAGTTATGGCTACACCTTC	CASSAQRGSYGYTF
many	TRBV11-2	TRBJ2-1	-	TGTGCCAGCACGGAGGACTCCACGGGGTACAATGAGCAGTTCTTC	CASTEDSTGYNEQFF
-	TRBV7-8	TRBJ2-2	-	TGTGCCAGCAGCCCTCCGGGACCTCAGTACTCCGGGGAGCTGTTTTTT	CASSPPGPQYSGELFF
many	TRBV7-8	TRBJ2-3	-	TGTGCCAGCAGCTCTAGGGGGGACACGCAGTATTTT	CASSSRGDTQYF
few	TRBV12-3/TRBV12-4	TRBJ1-1	-	TGTGCCAGCAGTTTAATGGGGTACACTGAAGCTTTCTTT	CASSLMGYTEAFF
few	TRBV6-1	TRBJ1-6	TRBD1	TGTGCCAGCAGAAGGGGGCCTTCGATGGATTCACCCCTCCACTTT	CASRRGPSMDSPLHF
many	TRBV7-8	TRBJ1-5	-	TGTGCCAGCAGCCCCACTGTTGGGATTCAGCCCCAGCATTTT	CASSPTVGIQPQHF
few	TRBV7-9	TRBJ1-2	TRBD1	TGTGCCAGCAGCTTAGCGCTCGGACAGGGAAACGGATTGGGTGGCTACACCTTC	CASSLALGQGNGLGGYTF
many	TRBV5-5	TRBJ2-1	-	TGTGCCAGCAGCTTTGGTTTGGGGGATGAGCAGTTCTTC	CASSFGLGDEQFF
many	TRBV10-2	TRBJ2-6	-	TGCGCCAGCAGTGGGGTCGGATCTGGGCAGACTGGGGCCAACGTCCTGACTTTC	CASSGVGSGQTGANVLTF
many	TRBV28	TRBJ2-7	-	TGTGCCAGCAGTCCGTTAGGTCAGTCCTACGAGCAGTACTTC	CASSPLGQSYEQYF
many	TRBV27	TRBJ2-1	TRBD2	TGTGCCAGCAGTTCCCCCAGCGGGAGAAAGTACAATGAGCAGTTCTTC	CASSSPSGRKYNEQFF
many	TRBV7-2	TRBJ2-2	-	TGTGCCAGCAGCTTGTCGATGTCCGGGGAGCTGTTTTTT	CASSLSMSGELFF
-	TRBV29-1	TRBJ2-3	TRBD2	TGCAGCGTTGAAGGAGCGGGAGGAGATACGCAGTATTTT	CSVEGAGGDTQYF
-	TRBV6-2/TRBV6-3	TRBJ2-1	-	TGTGCCAGCAGTTCGGGCTTTTCCCATGAGCAGTTCTTC	CASSSGFSHEQFF